Following are 27 T cell receptor beta chains from one sample sequenced in a study of Ad26.COV2.S vaccination and SARS-CoV-2 variants (dated by TCRdb to the early 2020s). Taken with the paper, the label for treatment or condition translates to: around 19 received Ad26.COV2.S at low or high dose, single or two shots; about 5 received placebo; per-sample allocation not given. Repertoires of vaccine and placebo recipients were sequenced from samples collected on day 63 after the first injection. The library was produced with the immunoSEQ multiplex PCR assay. The table comes from immuneACCESS by way of TCRdb, which keeps in-frame sequences with V and J called. Part of the clones is missing from these tables; in studies checked, under half for an unresolved V gene and the rest for unknown reasons. The sample includes 440,000 or so clones, with over 80% observed a single time. Around 1.7% of the sample goes to the ten largest clones.

The material sequenced was peripheral blood, taken in a trial of Ad26.COV2.S vaccine versus placebo. Receptor source: a person between 18 and 65 years old who received the Ad26.COV2.S COVID-19 vaccine or a placebo.

The rearrangement uses TRBV15 and TRBJ2-1; D gene ambiguous. The CDR3 contains 14 residues. Germline lookup yields CDR1 LNHNV and CDR2 YYDKDF (reference sequence). Trimming pared 5 bases from V and 0 bases from J, leaving 8 bases between. Here the CDR3 DNA reads TGTGCCACCAGCGAGTGGAGCTCCTACAATGAGCAGTTCTTC. The encoded protein is CATSEWSSYNEQFF.

The gene calls are TRBV6-2 or TRBV6-3 and TRBJ1-1; unclear D gene. V lost 2 bases and J lost 1, with 5 bases in between. This CDR3 comprises 13 residues. CDR1 and CDR2 (germline): MNHEY, SVGEGT. CDR3 amino acids: CASSYERNTEAFF. For the CDR3, the DNA is TGTGCCAGCAGTTACGAACGGAACACTGAAGCTTTCTTT.

The chain combines TRBV5-5 with TRBJ1-1, with D uncertain. The V end was cut by 1 base, the J end by 8 bases, with 6 bases between. This CDR3 contains 11 residues. CDR1 SGHKS and CDR2 YYEKEE come from the germline V gene (reference sequence). CDR3 in DNA: TGTGCCAGCAGCTTGAGAAGCGAAGCTTTCTTT. This translates into CASSLRSEAFF. Full variable domain (rest looked up from reference TRBV5-5 and TRBJ1-1): DAGVTQSPTHLIKTRGQQVTLRCSPISGHKSVSWYQQVLGQGPQFIFQYYEKEERGRGNFPDRFSARQFPNYSSELNVNALLLGDSALYLCASSLRSEAFFGQGTRLTVV.

The chain employs TRBV10-3 and TRBJ1-2; 7 bases align to TRBD1. Per germline, CDR1 ENHRY and CDR2 SYGVKD. The CDR3 has 15 amino acids. The junction had 8 bases not matched to a gene; V was cut back by 6 bases and J by 1 base. This CDR3 is CAISRSGTVNYGYTF. The CDR3 DNA sequence: TGTGCCATCAGCAGATCCGGGACAGTTAACTATGGCTACACCTTC.

The chain carries TRBV27 and TRBJ2-1; 10 nucleotides agree with TRBD2. Germline-derived CDR1 and CDR2 are MNHEY and SMNVEV (reference sequence). CDR3 length: 17 residues. Germline trimming cut 5 bases from V and 2 bases from J; bases unmatched to any gene: 9. CDR3 nucleotide sequence: TGTGCCAGCAGTCCCCGAGGAGCGGGGGGGCCCTACAATGAGCAGTTCTTC. Residues: CASSPRGAGGPYNEQFF.

The chain recombines TRBV6-2 or TRBV6-3 with TRBJ2-1, with 9 positions matching TRBD2. CDR1 is MNHEY and CDR2 is SVGEGT in the germline V gene. The trim removed 5 bases at V and 4 bases at J, leaving 6 bases unmatched. This CDR3 region has 15 residues. CDR3 DNA sequence: TGTGCCAGCAGTGGGAGCGGGGGGATATACAATGAGCAGTTCTTC. Residues: CASSGSGGIYNEQFF.

V and J are TRBV30 and TRBJ1-4; D remains unclear. V was shortened by 8 bases and J by 4 bases, with 8 bases between the two germline ends. This CDR3 region has 11 residues. The germline gives CDR1 GTSNPN, CDR2 SVGIG (reference sequence). The CDR3 nucleotides read TGTGCCGTCAAAGATAATGAAAAACTGTTTTTT. Translated, it gives CAVKDNEKLFF.

This rearrangement joins TRBV30 to TRBJ1-2; perhaps TRBD1 as D (5 bases). Germline V lookup: CDR1 GTSNPN, CDR2 SVGIG (reference sequence). The CDR3 is 12 residues long. Trimming took 4 bases from V and 6 from J, leaving 12 bases between them. The CDR3 bases are TGTGCCTGGACCCCACTCAGGGATGGCTACACCTTC. Its translation: CAWTPLRDGYTF. Based on the CDR3 plus reference TRBV30 and TRBJ1-2, the full variable domain is SQTIHQWPATLVQPVGSPLSLECTVEGTSNPNLYWYRQAAGRGLQLLFYSVGIGQISSEVPQNLSASRPQDRQFILSSKKLLLSDSGFYLCAWTPLRDGYTFGSGTRLTVV.

The gene calls are TRBV5-3 and TRBJ2-7, with no clear D. TRBV5-3 is reported as an ORF; its role is uncertain. The CDR3 runs to 18 residues. V was cut by 3 bases and J by 2 bases, with 24 bases left in between. This chain's CDR3 is CARSSKAPPAVLPYEQYF. The CDR3 region has the DNA TGTGCCAGAAGCTCAAAAGCCCCGCCCGCAGTCCTCCCCTACGAGCAGTACTTC.

The V call is TRBV7-2, the J call TRBJ2-5, with a tentative D call TRBD2 (6 bases). The CDR3 covers 15 residues. Germline lookup yields CDR1 SGHTA and CDR2 FQGNSA. V lost 1 base to trimming and J lost 2 bases, with 11 bases between them. DNA of the CDR3: TGTGCCAGCAGCTTAGATCGGGCGGGGCAAGAGACCCAGTACTTC. This translates into CASSLDRAGQETQYF.

The J gene is TRBJ1-2, the V gene TRBV4-1; D is unresolved. V was pared by 0 bases and J by 3 bases, with 11 bases between. Looked up from germline, CDR1 is MGHRA and CDR2 is YSYEKL. There are 15 residues in the CDR3. CDR3 sequence: CASSQEQRPHYGYTF. As DNA, the CDR3 is TGCGCCAGCAGCCAAGAACAGCGTCCTCACTATGGCTACACCTTC.

This clone was found a few times. The chain employs TRBV19 and TRBJ1-5; 9 bases are a match to TRBD1. This CDR3 contains 14 residues. The germline CDR1 and CDR2 sequences are LNHDA and SQIVND (reference sequence). The V and J ends lost 10 bases and 6 bases, in that order; junction bases with no gene match: 10. CDR3 residues: CATRTGVGSQPQHF. In nucleotides, the CDR3 is TGTGCCACAAGGACAGGGGTGGGTTCTCAGCCCCAGCATTTT.

The rearrangement joins TRBV7-2 to TRBJ2-1; 9 bases line up with TRBD1. Trimming at V came to 6 bases and at J to 7 bases, leaving 4 bases not matched to a gene. The CDR3 is 13 amino acids. Looked up from germline, CDR1 is SGHTA and CDR2 is FQGNSA. CDR3 amino acids: CASRQTGGNEQFF. The CDR3 region has the DNA TGTGCCAGCAGGCAGACAGGGGGGAATGAGCAGTTCTTC.

This chain uses TRBV13 with TRBJ1-2, with 7 positions matching TRBD1. There are 17 residues in the CDR3. With V trimmed by 3 bases and J by 3 bases, 13 bases remained unmatched. In germline, CDR1 is PRHDT, CDR2 FYEKMQ (reference sequence). The CDR3 DNA sequence: TGTGCCAGCAGCTTTTGGGACAGCATCTCAAATCACTATGGCTACACCTTC. Translation: CASSFWDSISNHYGYTF.

This rearrangement joins TRBV3-1 (or the pseudogene TRBV3-2) to TRBJ2-1; a weak D match, TRBD2 (7 bases). Germline V gene data show CDR1 as LGHDT and CDR2 as YNNKEL (reference sequence). CDR3 length: 16 amino acids. V lost 1 base, J lost 7 bases, and 17 bases lay in between. The CDR3 region is CASSQVTRGGRNEQFF. CDR3 nucleotide sequence: TGTGCCAGCAGCCAAGTAACAAGGGGGGGCCGGAATGAGCAGTTCTTC.

The genes are TRBV7-9 and TRBJ1-1, with TRBD1 matching over 8 bases. This CDR3 region has 13 residues. V trimming: 5 bases; J trimming: 3 bases; junction bases outside the gene matches: 2. The germline gives CDR1 SEHNR, CDR2 FQNEAQ (reference sequence). CDR3 sequence: CASSRQGYTEAFF. CDR3 sequence (DNA): TGTGCCAGCAGCCGACAGGGGTACACTGAAGCTTTCTTT.

This chain links TRBV28 with TRBJ2-7; 7 positions agree with TRBD1. Germline V lookup: CDR1 MDHEN, CDR2 SYDVKM. J gave up 1 base and V 5 bases, and 5 bases lay outside the gene matches. This CDR3 contains 14 residues. DNA for the CDR3: TGTGCCAGCAGTCCGGGACAGACATCCTACGAGCAGTACTTC. Amino acids: CASSPGQTSYEQYF.

This clone was seen a few times. V usage is TRBV27 and J usage is TRBJ2-2; tentative D call: TRBD2 (6 bases). CDR1 is MNHEY and CDR2 is SMNVEV in the germline V gene (reference sequence). With 5 bases removed from V and 0 bases from J, the gap between germline ends came to 13 bases. The length of the CDR3 is 16 residues. CDR3 protein: CASSPWGGTNTGELFF. The CDR3 bases are TGTGCCAGCAGTCCGTGGGGAGGCACGAACACCGGGGAGCTGTTTTTT.

The chain employs TRBV13 and TRBJ1-1, with D tentatively TRBD1 (5 bases). Germline V gives CDR1 PRHDT, CDR2 FYEKMQ (reference sequence). V dropped 5 bases and J dropped 5 bases, with 9 bases sitting between them. The CDR3 has 12 amino acids. CDR3 protein: CASSVRDTEAFF. In DNA form, the CDR3 reads TGTGCCAGCAGCGTCAGGGATACTGAAGCTTTCTTT.

J is TRBJ1-1 and V is TRBV18; 10 bases align to TRBD1. Germline-derived CDR1 and CDR2 are KGHSH and LQKENI. J was trimmed by 1 base and V by 4 bases; bases with no gene match: 9. The CDR3 contains 17 residues. CDR3 in amino acids: CASSLSRTGGTNTEAFF. CDR3 coding DNA: TGTGCCAGCTCACTCTCCCGGACAGGGGGGACGAACACTGAAGCTTTCTTT.

The gene calls are TRBV9 and TRBJ1-1; 12 bases map to TRBD1. Germline CDR1 SGDLS, CDR2 YYNGEE. With 2 bases clipped from V and 5 bases from J, the junction kept 7 bases outside the gene matches. The CDR3 spans 16 residues. CDR3 coding DNA: TGTGCCAGCAGCGTTCACTGGGACAGGGGGCATACTGAAGCTTTCTTT. Translated: CASSVHWDRGHTEAFF.

This chain uses TRBV19 with TRBJ2-1; no definite D call. Trimming took 6 bases from V and 2 from J, leaving 8 bases between them. CDR3 length: 13 residues. CDR1 is LNHDA and CDR2 is SQIVND in the germline V gene (reference sequence). The CDR3, as DNA: TGTGCCAGTAGCCAAGGCGCCTACAATGAGCAGTTCTTC. It specifies CASSQGAYNEQFF.

The V call is TRBV7-2, the J call TRBJ1-5; D is unclear. This CDR3 comprises 13 residues. Trimming cost V 2 bases and J 1 base, with 3 bases left between them. The germline V gene has CDR1 SGHTA and CDR2 FQGNSA. CDR3 in DNA: TGTGCCAGCAGCTTACAGAGCAATCAGCCCCAGCATTTT. Translated: CASSLQSNQPQHF.

V is TRBV4-3 and J is TRBJ1-6, with 8 nucleotides matching TRBD1. Looked up from germline, CDR1 is LGHNA and CDR2 is YSLEER. J lost 10 bases, V lost 4 bases, and 9 bases had no gene match. The CDR3 length is 15 residues. The CDR3, as DNA: TGCGCCAGCAGCCCTGGGAGACAGGGGCGATCACCCCTCCACTTT. Its protein is CASSPGRQGRSPLHF.

V gene TRBV2 combines with J gene TRBJ1-4; unclear D gene. The CDR3 length is 15 residues. Germline CDR1 is SNHLY and CDR2 is FYNNEI. Trimming removed 2 bases from V and 6 bases from J, with 13 bases in between. The CDR3 bases are TGTGCCAGCAGTGAAACCGGGGATGGGTATGAAAAACTGTTTTTT. Translation: CASSETGDGYEKLFF. Together with reference TRBV2 and TRBJ1-4, the CDR3 gives the full variable domain: EPEVTQTPSHQVTQMGQEVILRCVPISNHLYFYWYRQILGQKVEFLVSFYNNEISEKSEIFDDQFSVERPDGSNFTLKIRSTKLEDSAMYFCASSETGDGYEKLFFGSGTQLSVL.

The chain recombines TRBV12-1 with TRBJ1-2. TRBV12-1 is annotated as a pseudogene. This CDR3 region has 14 residues. The CDR3 loop is CASSFGEWVEGYTF. CDR3 coding DNA: TGTGCCAGCAGCTTTGGGGAATGGGTAGAGGGCTACACCTTC.

A word on this clone: The same CDR3 arises from other DNA sequences in this sample as well. The chain carries TRBV9 and TRBJ2-7; D is perhaps TRBD1 or TRBD2 (5 bases each). This CDR3 contains 15 residues. Between the trimmed V and J ends, which lost 3 bases and 0 bases, there was a span of 13 bases. Germline V gene data show CDR1 as SGDLS and CDR2 as YYNGEE. The CDR3 is CASSARDGRSYEQYF. The CDR3 DNA follows: TGTGCCAGCAGCGCCCGGGACGGCCGCTCCTACGAGCAGTACTTC.